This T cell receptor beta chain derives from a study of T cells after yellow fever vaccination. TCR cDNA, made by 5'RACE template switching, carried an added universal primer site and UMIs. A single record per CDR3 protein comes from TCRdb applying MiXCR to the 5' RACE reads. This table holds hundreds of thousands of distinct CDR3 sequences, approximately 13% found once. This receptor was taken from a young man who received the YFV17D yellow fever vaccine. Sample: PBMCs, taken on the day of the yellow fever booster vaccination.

In nucleotides, the CDR3 is TGCAGCGTTGAAGGAACAGGGACTGGAAACACCATATATTTT. Its protein is CSVEGTGTGNTIYF. This sequence joins TRBV29-1 and TRBJ1-3; TRBD1 is a possible D gene (6 bases). V was clipped by 1 base and J by 2 bases, with 9 bases between them. There are 14 residues in the CDR3. Germline loops: CDR1 SQVTM, CDR2 ANQGSEA.